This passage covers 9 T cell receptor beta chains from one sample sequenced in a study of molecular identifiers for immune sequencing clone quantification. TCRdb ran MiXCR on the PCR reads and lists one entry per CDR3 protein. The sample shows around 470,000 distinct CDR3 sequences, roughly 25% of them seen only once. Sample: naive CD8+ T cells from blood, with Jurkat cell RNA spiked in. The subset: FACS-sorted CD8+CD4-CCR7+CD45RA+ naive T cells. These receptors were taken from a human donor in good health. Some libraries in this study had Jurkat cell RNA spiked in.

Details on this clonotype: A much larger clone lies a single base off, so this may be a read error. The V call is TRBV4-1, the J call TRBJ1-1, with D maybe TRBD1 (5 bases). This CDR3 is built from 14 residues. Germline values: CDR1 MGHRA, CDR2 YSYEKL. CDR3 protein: CSSSQVRQGGEAFF. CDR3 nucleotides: TGCTCCAGCAGCCAAGTAAGGCAGGGAGGAGAAGCTTTCTTT.

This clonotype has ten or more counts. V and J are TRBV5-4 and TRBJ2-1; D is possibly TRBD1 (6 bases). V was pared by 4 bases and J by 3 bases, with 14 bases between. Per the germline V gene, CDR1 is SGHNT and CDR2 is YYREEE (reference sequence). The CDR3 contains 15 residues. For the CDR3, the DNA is TGTGCCAGCAGCCCGGAACAGGGCCTCTACAATGAGCAGTTCTTC. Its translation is CASSPEQGLYNEQFF.

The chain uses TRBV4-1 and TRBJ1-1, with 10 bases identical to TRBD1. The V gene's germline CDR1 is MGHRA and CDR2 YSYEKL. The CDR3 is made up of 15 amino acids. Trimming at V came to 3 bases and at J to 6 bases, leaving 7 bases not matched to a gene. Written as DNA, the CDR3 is TGCGCCAGCAGCCAGGCCGGGACAGGGGTCTCTGAAGCTTTCTTT. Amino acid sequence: CASSQAGTGVSEAFF.

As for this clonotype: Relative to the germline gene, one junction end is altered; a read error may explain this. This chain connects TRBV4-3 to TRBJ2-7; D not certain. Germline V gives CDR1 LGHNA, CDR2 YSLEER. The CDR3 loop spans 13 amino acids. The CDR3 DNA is TGCGCCAGCAGCCAAGCGCGGAGCTACGAGCAGTGCTTC. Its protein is CASSQARSYEQCF.

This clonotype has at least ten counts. CDR3 nucleotides: TGTGCCAGCAGCCAAGATCCAAGGGACAGGGGAACAGATACGCAGTATTTT. This encodes CASSQDPRDRGTDTQYF. This rearrangement joins TRBV14 to TRBJ2-3; 10 bases align to TRBD1. The length of the CDR3 is 17 residues. V trimming: 0 bases; J trimming: 3 bases; junction bases outside the gene matches: 6. Germline V gives CDR1 SGHDN, CDR2 FVKESK.

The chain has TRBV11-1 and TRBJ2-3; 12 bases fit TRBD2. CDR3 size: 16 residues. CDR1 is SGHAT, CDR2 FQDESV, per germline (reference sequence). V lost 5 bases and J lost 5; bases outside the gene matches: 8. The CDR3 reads CASSLRLAGVLDTQYF. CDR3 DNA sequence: TGTGCCAGCAGCCTCCGACTAGCGGGAGTTTTAGATACGCAGTATTTT.

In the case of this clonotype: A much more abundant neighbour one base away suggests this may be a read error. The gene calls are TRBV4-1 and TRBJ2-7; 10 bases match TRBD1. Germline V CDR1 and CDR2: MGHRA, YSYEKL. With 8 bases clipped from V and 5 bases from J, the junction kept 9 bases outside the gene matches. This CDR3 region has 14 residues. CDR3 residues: CASGGTGDTNEQYF. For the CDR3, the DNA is TGCGCCAGCGGTGGGACAGGGGACACGAACGAGCAGTACTTC.

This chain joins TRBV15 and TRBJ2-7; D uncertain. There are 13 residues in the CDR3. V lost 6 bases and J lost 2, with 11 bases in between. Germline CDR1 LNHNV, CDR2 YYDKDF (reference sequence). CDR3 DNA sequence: TGTGCCACCAGTCCTGCCCTGACCTACGAGCAGTACTTC. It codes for CATSPALTYEQYF.

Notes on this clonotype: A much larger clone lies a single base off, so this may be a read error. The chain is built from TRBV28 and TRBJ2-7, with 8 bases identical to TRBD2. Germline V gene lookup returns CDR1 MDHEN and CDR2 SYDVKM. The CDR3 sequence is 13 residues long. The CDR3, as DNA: TGTCCCACCAAGCGGGAGCTGGTCTACGAGCAGTACTTC. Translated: CPTKRELVYEQYF. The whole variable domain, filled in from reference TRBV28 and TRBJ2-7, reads DVKVTQSSRYLVKRTGEKVFLECVQDMDHENMFWYRQDPGLGLRLIYFSYDVKMKEKGDIPEGYSVSREKKERFSLILESASTNQTSMYLCPTKRELVYEQYFGPGTRLTVT.